Below are 25 T cell receptor beta chains sequenced from a single sample in a study of T cell responses to AZD1222 COVID-19 vaccine. Profiled with immunoSEQ multiplex PCR; TCRdb holds only in-frame clones, not every one. The data show about 140,000 clones, approximately 88% seen once. This material consisted of peripheral blood, taken on day 0 of AZD1222 vaccination. Receptors originate from an adult in good health.

The rearrangement links TRBV15 to TRBJ2-7; D is unresolved. Trimming shortened V by 3 bases and J by 5 bases, and 14 bases separated the two germline ends. Per the germline V gene, CDR1 is LNHNV and CDR2 is YYDKDF (reference sequence). The CDR3 has 14 residues. The CDR3 sequence is CATSSHLGSNEQYF. CDR3 DNA: TGTGCCACCAGCAGTCATTTAGGGTCCAACGAGCAGTACTTC.

The chain is built from TRBV28 and TRBJ1-1; 8 bases are a match to TRBD1. V shed 10 bases, J shed 9 bases, and the junction held 16 bases outside the gene matches. Germline CDR1 is MDHEN and CDR2 is SYDVKM. CDR3 size: 14 residues. CDR3 amino acids: CATQSQGAVGKAFF. CDR3 DNA sequence: TGTGCCACGCAGTCCCAGGGGGCTGTGGGAAAAGCTTTCTTT. Full variable domain (remainder filled in from reference TRBV28 and TRBJ1-1): DVKVTQSSRYLVKRTGEKVFLECVQDMDHENMFWYRQDPGLGLRLIYFSYDVKMKEKGDIPEGYSVSREKKERFSLILESASTNQTSMYLCATQSQGAVGKAFFGQGTRLTVV.

This chain uses TRBV4-1 with TRBJ1-2; no firm D call. From germline, CDR1 is MGHRA and CDR2 YSYEKL. V lost 3 bases to trimming and J lost 4 bases, with 9 bases between them. The CDR3 has 13 amino acids. The CDR3 nucleotides are TGCGCCAGCAGCCACGGGGATCTCTATGGCTACACCTTC. This encodes CASSHGDLYGYTF.

This clone appeared a few times. This chain joins TRBV29-1 and TRBJ2-2; possibly TRBD1 for D (6 bases). Germline CDR1 reads SQVTM; CDR2 reads ANQGSEA. V lost 7 bases and J lost 2, with 11 bases in between. The CDR3 has 13 amino acids. DNA of the CDR3: TGCAGCGCACCGGACAGAAACACCGGGGAGCTGTTTTTT. This translates into CSAPDRNTGELFF.

The CDR3 loop reads CASSQGAGEKLFF. DNA for the CDR3: TGTGCCAGCTCCCAGGGGGCTGGGGAAAAACTGTTTTTT. The rearrangement joins TRBV18 to TRBJ1-4, with TRBD1 matching 8 bases. Germline values: CDR1 KGHSH, CDR2 LQKENI. Trimming removed 6 bases from V and 8 bases from J; junction bases left unmatched: 5. The CDR3 extends over 13 amino acids.

V usage is TRBV24-1 and J usage is TRBJ2-7, with TRBD1 as a possible D gene (5 bases). Germline CDR1 reads KGHDR; CDR2 reads SFDVKD. The V end was cut by 2 bases, the J end by 8 bases, with 9 bases between. CDR3 length: 12 amino acids. The DNA of the CDR3 is TGTGCCACCAGTGATTCCCAGGGTAAGCAGTACTTC. This translates into CATSDSQGKQYF.

This clone showed up just once. The chain has TRBV29-1 and TRBJ2-1, with 13 bases that match TRBD2. CDR3 size: 15 residues. The germline V gene has CDR1 SQVTM and CDR2 ANQGSEA. Trimming cost V 6 bases and J 10 bases; bases outside gene matches: 12. The CDR3 DNA reads as TGCAGCGTGGGGATACTAGCGGGGGGGCCCGAGGAGCAGTTCTTC. This sequence encodes CSVGILAGGPEEQFF.

J is TRBJ2-3 and V is TRBV6-5, with D possibly TRBD1 on 5 matching bases. The CDR3 has 15 amino acids. In germline, CDR1 is MNHEY, CDR2 SVGAGI. Trimming removed 2 bases from V and 6 bases from J, with 15 bases in between. In DNA, the CDR3 is TGTGCCAGCAGTTACGGTGTGGGGCTCCCGGATACGCAGTATTTT. It is translated as CASSYGVGLPDTQYF.

This clone was recorded a few times. This sequence joins TRBV19 and TRBJ1-5; D gene unclear. CDR3 length: 15 residues. Trimming stripped 7 bases from V and 5 bases from J, with 18 bases between. Looked up from germline, CDR1 is LNHDA and CDR2 is SQIVND (reference sequence). CDR3 sequence (DNA): TGTGCCAGTACCCCCCCCGGCGGAGGCTATCAGCCCCAGCATTTT. Translating it yields CASTPPGGGYQPQHF.

Here the CDR3 reads CASSTTGEGRTGELFF. CDR3 DNA sequence: TGTGCCAGCAGCACGACAGGGGAAGGAAGAACCGGGGAGCTGTTTTTT. J is TRBJ2-2 and V is TRBV3-1 (or the pseudogene TRBV3-2); 8 nucleotides align to TRBD1. This CDR3 region has 16 residues. Germline assignment: CDR1 LGHDT and CDR2 YNNKEL (reference sequence). Trimming at V came to 5 bases and at J to 5 bases, leaving 10 bases not matched to a gene.

This clone was picked up a small number of times. The CDR3 region has the DNA TGTGCCAGCAGCTTTAGCCAGGGGGTAGTTTCTGAGCAGTTCTTC. Translation: CASSFSQGVVSEQFF. The rearrangement joins TRBV7-6 to TRBJ2-1; 7 nucleotides line up with TRBD1. The CDR3 covers 15 residues. The V gene's germline CDR1 is SGHVS and CDR2 FNYEAQ. V trimming: 3 bases; J trimming: 9 bases; junction bases outside the gene matches: 11.

This chain connects TRBV28 to TRBJ1-6; no clear D gene. Trimming stripped 3 bases from V and 7 bases from J, with 13 bases between. This CDR3 is 15 amino acids long. The germline V gene has CDR1 MDHEN and CDR2 SYDVKM. The CDR3 DNA is TGTGCCAGCAGTTTCGTGACGGGCGGCAATTCACCCCTCCACTTT. This translates into CASSFVTGGNSPLHF.

This clone was observed a single time. V usage is TRBV28 and J usage is TRBJ1-5; possible D gene TRBD1, 5 bases. V shed 3 bases and J shed 7 bases, with 19 bases lying between them. CDR3 length: 16 amino acids. The germline gives CDR1 MDHEN, CDR2 SYDVKM. In DNA, the CDR3 is TGTGCCAGCAGTTTTCATCGTTTGGGGGGTAACCAGCCCCAGCATTTT. It codes for CASSFHRLGGNQPQHF.

This clone was picked up one time. The chain links TRBV3-1 (or the pseudogene TRBV3-2) to TRBJ1-1; the D is unclear. Germline V lookup: CDR1 LGHDT, CDR2 YNNKEL (reference sequence). The CDR3 loop spans 15 amino acids. Deletions cut 0 bases from V and 7 bases from J, with 15 bases between. The CDR3 DNA follows: TGTGCCAGCAGCCAAGATTGGAGGGTTGTTGGTGAAGCTTTCTTT. Encoded protein: CASSQDWRVVGEAFF.

This clone was recorded only once. The chain carries TRBV19 and TRBJ2-7, with D tentatively TRBD2 (6 bases). The V gene lost 4 bases and the J gene lost 6 bases, with 19 bases spanning the gap. The length of the CDR3 is 15 residues. Germline CDR1 and CDR2: LNHDA and SQIVND (reference sequence). The CDR3 is CASSTSGLAAGEQYF. CDR3 nucleotides: TGTGCCAGTAGTACGTCGGGACTGGCCGCGGGCGAGCAGTACTTC. Using reference TRBV19 and TRBJ2-7 for the parts outside the CDR3, the full variable domain is DGGITQSPKYLFRKEGQNVTLSCEQNLNHDAMYWYRQDPGQGLRLIYYSQIVNDFQKGDIAEGYSVSREKKESFPLTVTSAQKNPTAFYLCASSTSGLAAGEQYFGPGTRLTVT.

The rearrangement uses TRBV19 and TRBJ1-3; unclear D gene. Looked up from germline, CDR1 is LNHDA and CDR2 is SQIVND (reference sequence). The germline V and J ends were trimmed by 4 bases and 8 bases, with 12 bases remaining between them. This CDR3 is 13 amino acids long. The CDR3: CASSRLVGDTIYF. The CDR3 bases are TGTGCCAGTAGTAGGCTGGTCGGCGACACCATATATTTT.

This chain uses TRBV15 with TRBJ1-2, with 10 bases matching TRBD1. CDR3 length: 14 amino acids. Trimming took 4 bases from V and 4 from J; bases not matched to a gene: 3. Per the germline V gene, CDR1 is LNHNV and CDR2 is YYDKDF (reference sequence). This CDR3 is CATSTDRGPYGYTF. DNA of the CDR3: TGTGCCACCAGCACTGACAGGGGGCCCTATGGCTACACCTTC.

This rearrangement joins TRBV9 to TRBJ1-1; D unclear. Trimming took 0 bases from V and 6 from J, leaving 12 bases between them. This CDR3 region has 14 residues. Germline CDR1 and CDR2: SGDLS and YYNGEE. For the CDR3, the DNA is TGTGCCAGCAGCGTAGTGCTCCGGGGTGCTGAAGCTTTCTTT. Translated, it gives CASSVVLRGAEAFF.

The gene calls are TRBV10-1 and TRBJ2-3; D is perhaps TRBD2 (6 bases). CDR3 length equals 19 residues. The V gene lost 0 bases and the J gene lost 5 bases, with 24 bases spanning the gap. Per the germline V gene, CDR1 is WNHNN and CDR2 is SYGVQD (reference sequence). This chain's CDR3 is CASSESTGLAPGGLDTQYF. The CDR3 nucleotides read TGCGCCAGCAGTGAGTCGACCGGCCTAGCGCCCGGAGGTTTAGATACGCAGTATTTT.

This clone was found once. V and J are TRBV3-1 (or the pseudogene TRBV3-2) and TRBJ1-3; perhaps TRBD1 as D (5 bases). This CDR3 is built from 17 residues. In germline, CDR1 is LGHDT, CDR2 YNNKEL (reference sequence). Trimming stripped 0 bases from V and 0 bases from J, with 12 bases between. The CDR3 DNA sequence: TGTGCCAGCAGCCAAGATCGGGGGGGTTACTCTGGAAACACCATATATTTT. Residues: CASSQDRGGYSGNTIYF.

The chain employs TRBV19 and TRBJ1-3, with D perhaps matching TRBD1 (5 bases). This CDR3 has 16 amino acids. V shed 3 bases and J shed 1 base, with 13 bases lying between them. The germline gives CDR1 LNHDA, CDR2 SQIVND (reference sequence). The CDR3 DNA reads as TGTGCCAGTAGTATCAACGGGGGGGAATCTGGAAACACCATATATTTT. Its translation is CASSINGGESGNTIYF.

This chain links TRBV5-1 with TRBJ2-3, with TRBD2 matching 10 bases. The CDR3 is 14 amino acids. Germline CDR1 and CDR2: SGHRS and YFSETQ. J lost 2 bases, V lost 5 bases, and 2 bases had no gene match. This chain's CDR3 is CASRSGGATDTQYF. In DNA, the CDR3 is TGCGCCAGCAGAAGCGGGGGGGCCACAGATACGCAGTATTTT.

The chain employs TRBV9 and TRBJ1-5, with 7 bases identical to TRBD1. Looked up from germline, CDR1 is SGDLS and CDR2 is YYNGEE. The CDR3 is 15 residues long. V lost 4 bases, J lost 3 bases, and 7 bases stayed unmatched. The CDR3 DNA reads TGTGCCAGCAGCCCACATGAGGGGGCCAATCAGCCCCAGCATTTT. Its translation: CASSPHEGANQPQHF.

The chain joins TRBV19 to TRBJ1-5; D is possibly TRBD1 (5 bases). Germline V gene lookup returns CDR1 LNHDA and CDR2 SQIVND (reference sequence). This CDR3 contains 15 residues. V gave up 3 bases and J gave up 2 bases, with 11 bases separating them. The CDR3: CASSISGSRNQPQHF. For the CDR3, the DNA is TGTGCCAGTAGTATCTCAGGGTCCCGCAATCAGCCCCAGCATTTT.

V and J are TRBV27 and TRBJ1-2; TRBD1 might be the D (5 bases). Trimming took off 5 bases at V and 4 bases at J, with 29 bases between the two ends. From germline, CDR1 is MNHEY and CDR2 SMNVEV (reference sequence). The CDR3 runs 19 residues. CDR3 region: CASSPLSGRDLGLPYGYTF. Written as DNA, the CDR3 is TGTGCCAGCAGTCCACTCTCAGGGAGGGATTTGGGGCTTCCCTATGGCTACACCTTC.